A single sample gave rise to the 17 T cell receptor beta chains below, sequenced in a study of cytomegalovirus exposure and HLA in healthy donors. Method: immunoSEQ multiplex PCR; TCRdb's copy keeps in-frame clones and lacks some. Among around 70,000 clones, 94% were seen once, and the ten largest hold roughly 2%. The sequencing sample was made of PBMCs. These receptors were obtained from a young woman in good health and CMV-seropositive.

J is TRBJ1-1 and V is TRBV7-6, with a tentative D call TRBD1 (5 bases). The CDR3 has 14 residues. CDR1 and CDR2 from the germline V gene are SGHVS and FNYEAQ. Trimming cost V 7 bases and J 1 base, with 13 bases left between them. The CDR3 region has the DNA TGTGCCAGCACCCTCTTCGGGGGGAACACTGAAGCTTTCTTT. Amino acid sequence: CASTLFGGNTEAFF.

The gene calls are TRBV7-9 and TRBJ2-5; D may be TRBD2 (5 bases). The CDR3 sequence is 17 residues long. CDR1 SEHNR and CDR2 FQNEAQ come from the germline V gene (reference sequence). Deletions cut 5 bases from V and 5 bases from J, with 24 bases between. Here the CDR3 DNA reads TGTGCCAGCAGCCCCCGACTGAGCGGCCTGAAGTGGGAGACCCAGTACTTC. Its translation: CASSPRLSGLKWETQYF.

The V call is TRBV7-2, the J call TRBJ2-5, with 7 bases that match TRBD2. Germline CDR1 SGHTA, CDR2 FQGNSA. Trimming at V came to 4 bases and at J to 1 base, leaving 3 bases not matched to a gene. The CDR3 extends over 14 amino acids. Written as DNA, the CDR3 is TGTGCCAGCAGCTCACTAGCGCTCCAAGAGACCCAGTACTTC. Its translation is CASSSLALQETQYF.

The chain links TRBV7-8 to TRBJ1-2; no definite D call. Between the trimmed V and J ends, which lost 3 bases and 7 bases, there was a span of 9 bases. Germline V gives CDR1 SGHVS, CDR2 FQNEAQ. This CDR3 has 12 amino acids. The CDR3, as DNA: TGTGCCAGCAGCTTCAATGCGGGTGGCTACACCTTC. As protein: CASSFNAGGYTF.

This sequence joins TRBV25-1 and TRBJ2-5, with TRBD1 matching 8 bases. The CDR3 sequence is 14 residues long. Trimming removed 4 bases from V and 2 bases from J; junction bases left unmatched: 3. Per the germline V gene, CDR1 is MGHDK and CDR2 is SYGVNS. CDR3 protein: CASSGTGMQETQYF. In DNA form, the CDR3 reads TGTGCCAGCAGTGGGACAGGGATGCAAGAGACCCAGTACTTC.

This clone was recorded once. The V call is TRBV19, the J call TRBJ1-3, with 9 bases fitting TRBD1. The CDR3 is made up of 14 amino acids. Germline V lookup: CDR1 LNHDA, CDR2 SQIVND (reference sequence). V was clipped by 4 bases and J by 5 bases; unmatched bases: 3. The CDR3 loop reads CASSTTGGRNTIYF. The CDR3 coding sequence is TGTGCCAGTAGTACAACAGGGGGCAGAAACACCATATATTTT.

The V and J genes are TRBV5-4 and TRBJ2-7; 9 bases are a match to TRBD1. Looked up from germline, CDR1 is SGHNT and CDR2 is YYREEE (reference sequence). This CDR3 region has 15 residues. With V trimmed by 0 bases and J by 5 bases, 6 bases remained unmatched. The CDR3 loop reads CASSLAGGQGDEQYF. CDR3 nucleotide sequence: TGTGCCAGCAGCTTGGCAGGGGGACAGGGTGACGAGCAGTACTTC.

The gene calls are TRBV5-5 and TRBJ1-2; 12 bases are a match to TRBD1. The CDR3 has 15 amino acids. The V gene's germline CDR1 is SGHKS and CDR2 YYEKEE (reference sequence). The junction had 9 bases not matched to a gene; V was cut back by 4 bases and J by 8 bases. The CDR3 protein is CASSPPGQGAKGYTF. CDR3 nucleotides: TGTGCCAGCAGCCCCCCGGGACAGGGGGCAAAAGGCTACACCTTC.

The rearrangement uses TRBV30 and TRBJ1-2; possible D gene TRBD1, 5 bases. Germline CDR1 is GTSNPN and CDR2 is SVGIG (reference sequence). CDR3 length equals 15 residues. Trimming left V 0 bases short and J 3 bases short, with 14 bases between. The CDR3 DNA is TGTGCCTGGAGTGTAGGGACGGGGGGGGACTATGGCTACACCTTC. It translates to CAWSVGTGGDYGYTF.

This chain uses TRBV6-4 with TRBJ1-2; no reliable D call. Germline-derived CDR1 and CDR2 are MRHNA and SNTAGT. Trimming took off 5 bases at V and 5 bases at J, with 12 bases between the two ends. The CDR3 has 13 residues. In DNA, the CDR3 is TGTGCCAGCAGTCCCGGGTCATCATATGGCTACACCTTC. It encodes CASSPGSSYGYTF.

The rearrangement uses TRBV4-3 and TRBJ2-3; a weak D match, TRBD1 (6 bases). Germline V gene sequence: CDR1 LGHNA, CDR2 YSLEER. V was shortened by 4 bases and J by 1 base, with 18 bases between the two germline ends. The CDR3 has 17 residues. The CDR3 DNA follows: TGCGCCAGCAGCCCCACACTACAGGGTGTGCGCACAGATACGCAGTATTTT. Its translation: CASSPTLQGVRTDTQYF.

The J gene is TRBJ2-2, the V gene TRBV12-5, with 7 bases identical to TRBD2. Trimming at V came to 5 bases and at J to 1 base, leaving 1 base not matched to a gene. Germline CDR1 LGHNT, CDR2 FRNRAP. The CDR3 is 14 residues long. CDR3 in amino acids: CASGGLGNTGELFF. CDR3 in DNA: TGTGCTAGTGGTGGACTAGGGAACACCGGGGAGCTGTTTTTT.

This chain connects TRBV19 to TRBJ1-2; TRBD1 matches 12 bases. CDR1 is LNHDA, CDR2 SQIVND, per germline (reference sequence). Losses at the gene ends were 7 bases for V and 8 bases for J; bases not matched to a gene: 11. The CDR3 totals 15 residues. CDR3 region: CASKDGGQGARGYTF. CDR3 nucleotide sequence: TGTGCCAGTAAGGACGGGGGACAGGGGGCTCGGGGCTACACCTTC. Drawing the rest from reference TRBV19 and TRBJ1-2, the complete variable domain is DGGITQSPKYLFRKEGQNVTLSCEQNLNHDAMYWYRQDPGQGLRLIYYSQIVNDFQKGDIAEGYSVSREKKESFPLTVTSAQKNPTAFYLCASKDGGQGARGYTFGSGTRLTVV.

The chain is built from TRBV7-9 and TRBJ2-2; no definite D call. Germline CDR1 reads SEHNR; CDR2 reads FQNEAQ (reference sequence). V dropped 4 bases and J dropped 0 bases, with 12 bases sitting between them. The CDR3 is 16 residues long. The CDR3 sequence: CASSSRSLPNTGELFF. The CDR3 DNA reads TGTGCCAGCAGCTCCCGGTCCCTTCCGAACACCGGGGAGCTGTTTTTT.

The CDR3 here is CASSLDRGQTEAFF. In nucleotides, the CDR3 is TGTGCCAGCAGCTTGGACAGGGGTCAGACTGAAGCTTTCTTT. The chain recombines TRBV5-4 with TRBJ1-1; 7 nucleotides align to TRBD1. The V gene end was trimmed by 0 bases and the J gene end by 5 bases; junction bases not matched to a gene: 4. The CDR3 totals 14 residues. CDR1 SGHNT and CDR2 YYREEE come from the germline V gene (reference sequence).

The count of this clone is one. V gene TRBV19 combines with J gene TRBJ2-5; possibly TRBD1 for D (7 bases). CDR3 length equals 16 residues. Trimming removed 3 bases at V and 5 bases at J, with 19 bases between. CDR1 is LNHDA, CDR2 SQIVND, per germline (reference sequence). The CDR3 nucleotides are TGTGCCAGTAGTATTTCCGGCGCAGGGGGGAGGGAGACCCAGTACTTC. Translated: CASSISGAGGRETQYF.

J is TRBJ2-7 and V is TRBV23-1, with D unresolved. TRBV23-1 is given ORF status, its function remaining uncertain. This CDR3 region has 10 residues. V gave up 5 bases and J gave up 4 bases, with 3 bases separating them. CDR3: CASSAYEQYF. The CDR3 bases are TGCGCCAGCAGTGCGTACGAGCAGTACTTC.